The 24 T cell receptor beta chains below were found in one sample sequenced in a study of blood T cell repertoires in COVID-19. Only in-frame clones appear in the TCRdb table, and some are missing; sequencing was by immunoSEQ multiplex PCR. The data hold 150,000 to 200,000 clones, with 70% to 80% observed a single time. The sample comprised PBMCs or T cells enriched from blood (not recorded which). The receptors stem from a woman in her forties or fifties who had recovered from COVID-19.

The CDR3, as DNA: TGTGCCAGCAGCTTAGGTGCTCATGGGGGGCAAGAGACCCAGTACTTC. Residues: CASSLGAHGGQETQYF. V and J are TRBV11-3 and TRBJ2-5, with D possibly TRBD2 on 6 matching bases. The germline V and J ends were trimmed by 1 base and 2 bases, with 14 bases remaining between them. This CDR3 contains 16 residues. The germline V gene has CDR1 SGHNT and CDR2 YENEEA.

This chain joins TRBV4-1 and TRBJ1-1, with 12 nucleotides matching TRBD1. With 4 bases clipped from V and 5 bases from J, the junction kept 8 bases outside the gene matches. The CDR3 loop spans 16 amino acids. CDR1 MGHRA and CDR2 YSYEKL come from the germline V gene. CDR3 sequence reads: CASSLGQGARGTEAFF. The CDR3 DNA reads TGCGCCAGCAGCCTGGGACAGGGGGCCCGGGGTACTGAAGCTTTCTTT.

The V call is TRBV7-2, the J call TRBJ1-1; D possibly corresponds to TRBD1 (6 bases). The CDR3 covers 15 residues. Germline V CDR1 and CDR2: SGHTA, FQGNSA. V was trimmed by 6 bases and J by 0 bases, leaving 14 bases between them. The CDR3 here is CASSPIQGLNTEAFF. CDR3 nucleotides: TGTGCCAGCAGTCCAATACAGGGCTTGAACACTGAAGCTTTCTTT.

The chain joins TRBV28 to TRBJ1-2; 9 nucleotides agree with TRBD1. This CDR3 is 18 amino acids long. CDR1 MDHEN and CDR2 SYDVKM come from the germline V gene. With V trimmed by 6 bases and J by 4 bases, 18 bases remained unmatched. Here the CDR3 reads CASSRGPGQGIGFYGYTF. DNA of the CDR3: TGTGCCAGCAGCCGGGGGCCTGGACAGGGGATAGGATTCTATGGCTACACCTTC.

The chain links TRBV28 to TRBJ2-1; no definite D call. The CDR3 consists of 13 residues. The V end lost 6 bases, the J end lost 5 bases, and 11 bases lay between the germline ends. Germline CDR1 MDHEN, CDR2 SYDVKM. The CDR3 sequence is CASSLLNHNEQFF. DNA of the CDR3: TGTGCCAGCAGCCTACTTAACCACAATGAGCAGTTCTTC.

Points on this clone: At one of its ends the junction is not consistent with the germline gene, which may arise from a read error. V gene TRBV6-1 combines with J gene TRBJ2-7; D may be TRBD2 (6 bases). Germline V CDR1 and CDR2: MNHNS, SASEGT. The CDR3 contains 12 residues. This CDR3 reads CASSEVGGNADF. The CDR3 region has the DNA TGTGCCAGCAGTGAAGTTGGGGGGAATGCGGACTTC.

The chain carries TRBV5-1 and TRBJ1-1; D is undetermined. V was cut by 6 bases and J by 2 bases, with 8 bases left in between. Germline CDR1 and CDR2: SGHRS and YFSETQ. The CDR3 has 12 amino acids. CDR3 sequence: CASTPGNTEAFF. The CDR3 coding sequence is TGCGCCAGCACTCCGGGAAACACTGAAGCTTTCTTT.

The rearrangement links TRBV27 to TRBJ2-3; D is perhaps TRBD2 (5 bases). The germline V and J ends were trimmed by 6 bases and 5 bases, with 18 bases remaining between them. The CDR3 runs to 15 residues. CDR1 and CDR2 (germline): MNHEY, SMNVEV (reference sequence). For the CDR3, the DNA is TGTGCCAGCAGCCCACCGGGATCCTTGGGAGATACGCAGTATTTT. Its translation is CASSPPGSLGDTQYF.

The gene calls are TRBV30 and TRBJ1-3, with D maybe TRBD1 (5 bases). Germline CDR1 GTSNPN, CDR2 SVGIG (reference sequence). The CDR3 loop spans 14 amino acids. V was trimmed by 2 bases and J by 2 bases, leaving 10 bases between them. CDR3 region: CAWSMRGAGNTIYF. DNA of the CDR3: TGTGCCTGGAGTATGCGGGGGGCTGGAAACACCATATATTTT.

This clone was counted a few times. V gene TRBV6-5 combines with J gene TRBJ2-7, with D possibly matching TRBD2 (5 bases). V lost 6 bases, J lost 2 bases, and 14 bases lay in between. This CDR3 spans 14 amino acids. CDR1 is MNHEY, CDR2 SVGAGI, per germline. The CDR3 coding sequence is TGTGCCAGCAGGGGAGTTAGCCCAACCTACGAGCAGTACTTC. It yields the protein CASRGVSPTYEQYF.

J is TRBJ1-1 and V is TRBV5-5; D uncertain. V lost 0 bases to trimming and J lost 4 bases, with 7 bases between them. CDR1 and CDR2 (germline): SGHKS, YYEKEE (reference sequence). This CDR3 comprises 13 residues. Written as DNA, the CDR3 is TGTGCCAGCAGCTTGGATTTCGGCACTGAAGCTTTCTTT. Protein: CASSLDFGTEAFF. The variable domain in full, completed from reference TRBV5-5 and TRBJ1-1, reads DAGVTQSPTHLIKTRGQQVTLRCSPISGHKSVSWYQQVLGQGPQFIFQYYEKEERGRGNFPDRFSARQFPNYSSELNVNALLLGDSALYLCASSLDFGTEAFFGQGTRLTVV.

This chain joins TRBV3-1 (or the pseudogene TRBV3-2) and TRBJ1-1; TRBD1 is a possible D gene (5 bases). Germline CDR1 and CDR2: LGHDT and YNNKEL (reference sequence). V dropped 4 bases and J dropped 10 bases, with 28 bases sitting between them. This CDR3 has 17 residues. CDR3 loop: CASSRRGEVDSRGGAFF. The CDR3 DNA sequence: TGTGCCAGCAGCCGTCGGGGGGAGGTCGACAGCCGCGGGGGAGCTTTCTTT.

This chain links TRBV7-6 with TRBJ2-5, with 11 nucleotides matching TRBD2. Germline CDR1 is SGHVS and CDR2 is FNYEAQ. The CDR3 contains 17 residues. V trimming: 1 base; J trimming: 4 bases; junction bases outside the gene matches: 8. CDR3 loop: CASSLGPTSGRGETQYF. CDR3 nucleotides: TGTGCCAGCAGCTTAGGGCCCACTAGCGGGAGAGGAGAGACCCAGTACTTC.

This clone was observed a single time. For the CDR3, the DNA is TGTGCCAGCAGTTTATCAGGGGTCGGGGAGCTGTTTTTT. This gives the protein CASSLSGVGELFF. The V call is TRBV27, the J call TRBJ2-2; the D gene is possibly TRBD1 (5 bases). Trimming pared 0 bases from V and 7 bases from J, leaving 6 bases between. CDR3 length: 13 residues. Germline loops: CDR1 MNHEY, CDR2 SMNVEV (reference sequence).

This clone showed up just once. The chain is built from TRBV18 and TRBJ2-3, with TRBD1 identical over 7 bases. The ends lost 10 bases at V and 0 bases at J; junction bases unmatched: 19. In germline, CDR1 is KGHSH, CDR2 LQKENI. The CDR3 is 18 amino acids. The CDR3 loop reads CATISTGVRVDSTDTQYF. The CDR3 DNA sequence: TGTGCCACCATATCTACAGGGGTCCGGGTCGATAGCACAGATACGCAGTATTTT.

The chain is built from TRBV7-2 and TRBJ2-2; 11 bases map to TRBD2. CDR3 length: 15 amino acids. V was clipped by 5 bases and J by 4 bases; unmatched bases: 3. Per the germline V gene, CDR1 is SGHTA and CDR2 is FQGNSA. The CDR3 loop reads CASSPGTSGTGELFF. The CDR3 coding sequence is TGTGCCAGCAGCCCGGGGACTAGCGGCACCGGGGAGCTGTTTTTT.

A remark on this clone: A junction end diverges from the germline sequence, so it may reflect a read error. The chain joins TRBV7-3 to TRBJ2-1, with 8 bases that match TRBD1. The length of the CDR3 is 11 residues. Germline CDR1 reads SGHTA; CDR2 reads FQGTGA. CDR3 sequence: CASSPGQELFF. DNA for the CDR3: TGTGCCAGCAGCCCGGGACAGGAGCTGTTCTTC. The full variable domain, with the rest looked up from reference TRBV7-3 and TRBJ2-1, is GAGVSQTPSNKVTEKGKYVELRCDPISGHTALYWYRQSLGQGPEFLIYFQGTGAADDSGLPNDRFFAVRPEGSVSTLKIQRTERGDSAVYLCASSPGQELFFGPGTRLTVL.

V is TRBV27 and J is TRBJ1-5, with TRBD1 as a possible D gene (6 bases). The V and J ends lost 5 bases and 7 bases respectively, with 15 bases between them. Germline V gene sequence: CDR1 MNHEY, CDR2 SMNVEV (reference sequence). The CDR3 has 14 amino acids. CDR3 in amino acids: CASSPAAGVQPQHF. For the CDR3, the DNA is TGTGCCAGCAGTCCCGCCGCAGGGGTCCAGCCCCAGCATTTT.

The V gene is TRBV5-1, the J gene TRBJ2-2, with 8 bases identical to TRBD1. CDR3 length: 15 amino acids. V trimming: 3 bases; J trimming: 13 bases; junction bases outside the gene matches: 14. In germline, CDR1 is SGHRS, CDR2 YFSETQ. The CDR3 reads CASSSDYRDRGGLFF. The DNA of the CDR3 is TGCGCCAGCAGCTCGGACTATCGCGACAGGGGAGGGCTGTTTTTT. Together with reference TRBV5-1 and TRBJ2-2, the CDR3 gives the full variable domain: KAGVTQTPRYLIKTRGQQVTLSCSPISGHRSVSWYQQTPGQGLQFLFEYFSETQRNKGNFPGRFSGRQFSNSRSEMNVSTLELGDSALYLCASSSDYRDRGGLFFGEGSRLTVL.

This clone came up a few times. The chain couples TRBV19 to TRBJ2-1, with TRBD2 identical over 10 bases. The CDR3 consists of 17 residues. Germline loops: CDR1 LNHDA, CDR2 SQIVND (reference sequence). The V gene end was trimmed by 1 base and the J gene end by 2 bases; junction bases not matched to a gene: 5. CDR3 loop: CASSIGSAGGPYNEQFF. For the CDR3, the DNA is TGTGCCAGTAGTATAGGATCAGCGGGAGGGCCCTACAATGAGCAGTTCTTC. The full variable domain, with the rest looked up from reference TRBV19 and TRBJ2-1, is DGGITQSPKYLFRKEGQNVTLSCEQNLNHDAMYWYRQDPGQGLRLIYYSQIVNDFQKGDIAEGYSVSREKKESFPLTVTSAQKNPTAFYLCASSIGSAGGPYNEQFFGPGTRLTVL.

This clone was detected a few times. The V call is TRBV7-9, the J call TRBJ1-2, with no clear D. V lost 1 base, J lost 4 bases, and 13 bases lay in between. CDR3 length: 15 amino acids. In germline, CDR1 is SEHNR, CDR2 FQNEAQ (reference sequence). CDR3 bases: TGTGCCAGCAGCTTAGGGCAGGAGGCCTTCTATGGCTACACCTTC. As protein: CASSLGQEAFYGYTF.

This chain links TRBV6-2 or TRBV6-3 with TRBJ2-3; a possible D gene is TRBD2 (5 bases). Trimming took off 6 bases at V and 4 bases at J, with 20 bases between the two ends. CDR3 length: 16 amino acids. Germline V lookup: CDR1 MNHEY, CDR2 SVGEGT. Here the CDR3 reads CASSPSDWKGADTQYF. Here the CDR3 DNA reads TGTGCCAGCAGCCCTTCGGACTGGAAAGGCGCAGATACGCAGTATTTT.

The CDR3 DNA reads as TGTGCCAGCAGCTCCGGGTTTTCGGTAGAGACCCAGTACTTC. Residues: CASSSGFSVETQYF. The rearrangement links TRBV11-2 to TRBJ2-5; D is ambiguous. Per germline, CDR1 SGHAT and CDR2 FQNNGV. This CDR3 region has 14 residues. V was trimmed by 4 bases and J by 4 bases, leaving 13 bases between them.

The chain carries TRBV19 and TRBJ1-5; 8 nucleotides match TRBD1. This CDR3 has 15 amino acids. V shed 5 bases, J shed 6 bases, and the junction held 9 bases outside the gene matches. CDR1 LNHDA and CDR2 SQIVND come from the germline V gene (reference sequence). Written as DNA, the CDR3 is TGTGCCAGTAGTTCCACCGGGACAGGTATTCAGCCCCAGCATTTT. Protein product: CASSSTGTGIQPQHF.